This T cell receptor beta chain was recorded in a study of patients and donors after allogeneic stem cell transplantation. Using its own MiXCR run on the RT-PCR reads, TCRdb lists one record per CDR3 protein. This table has approximately 90,000 distinct CDR3 sequences, 4.5% to 5% appearing once. This clonotype occurred many times. The CDR3 runs 17 residues. Germline CDR1 reads SGHTA; CDR2 reads FQGNSA. V was pared by 4 bases and J by 2 bases, with 18 bases between. The chain has TRBV7-2 and TRBJ2-4; D might be TRBD2 (6 bases). The sequenced material came from blood, either unsorted or a sorted T cell fraction (not recorded which). This TCR derives from a human donor who was either an allogeneic HSCT recipient or a stem cell or donor lymphocyte infusion donor (not recorded which). It is not recorded whose cells these are; they may come from a transplant donor. CDR3 amino acids: CASSSPTMGGTKNIQYF. As DNA, the CDR3 is TGTGCCAGCAGCTCTCCTACCATGGGGGGAACCAAAAACATTCAGTACTTC.